What follows are 8 T cell receptor beta chains derived from one specimen sequenced in a study of cytomegalovirus exposure and HLA in healthy donors. Researchers ran the PCR with 60 Vbeta and 13 Jbeta primers. Data came from immunoSEQ multiplex PCR; TCRdb stores just in-frame clones and leaves some out. The sample records more than 90,000 clones, about 80% being singletons. The sequencing sample was made of PBMCs. These receptor sequences come from a man in his forties or fifties in good health and CMV-seronegative.

The chain is built from TRBV15 and TRBJ1-2; tentatively, D is TRBD1 (6 bases). The CDR3 has 15 residues. Germline assignment: CDR1 LNHNV and CDR2 YYDKDF (reference sequence). The germline V and J ends were trimmed by 1 base and 6 bases, with 15 bases remaining between them. The CDR3 sequence is CATSRVVGQRDGYTF. The CDR3 bases are TGTGCCACCAGCAGAGTGGTAGGACAGAGGGATGGCTACACCTTC.

Points on this clone: This specimen includes other DNA sequences encoding the same CDR3. This rearrangement joins TRBV7-2 to TRBJ2-7; 10 positions match TRBD2. Trimming removed 3 bases from V and 4 bases from J; junction bases left unmatched: 0. CDR1 and CDR2 (germline): SGHTA, FQGNSA. The CDR3 totals 13 residues. The CDR3, as DNA: TGTGCCAGCAGCTTGGGACTAGCGTACGAGCAGTACTTC. Translation: CASSLGLAYEQYF.

This chain uses TRBV27 with TRBJ1-2; 9 nucleotides align to TRBD1. Unmatched junction bases numbered 6, after V lost 6 bases and J lost 4 bases. In germline, CDR1 is MNHEY, CDR2 SMNVEV (reference sequence). This CDR3 has 14 residues. The chain's CDR3 is CASSHRGLAYGYTF. CDR3 bases: TGTGCCAGCAGCCACAGGGGGCTTGCCTATGGCTACACCTTC.

As to this clone: Lacking the conserved final phenylalanine or tryptophan, this CDR3 likely reflects a read error. This chain connects TRBV9 to TRBJ1-2; D not resolved. Germline-derived CDR1 and CDR2 are SGDLS and YYNGEE. V lost 0 bases and J 8 bases, leaving 14 bases between the germline ends. This CDR3 is built from 14 residues. The CDR3 nucleotides are TGTGCCAGCAGCGTAGCTCCAGGAGGGTACGGCTACACCCTC. Its protein product is CASSVAPGGYGYTL.

V gene TRBV5-4 combines with J gene TRBJ2-1, with 8 bases fitting TRBD2. The CDR3 loop spans 16 amino acids. J was trimmed by 6 bases and V by 4 bases; bases with no gene match: 12. Per germline, CDR1 SGHNT and CDR2 YYREEE (reference sequence). CDR3 sequence (DNA): TGTGCCAGCAGCCAACCCGGCGGGGGGAACGTCAATGAGCAGTTCTTC. Its protein is CASSQPGGGNVNEQFF.

V gene TRBV9 combines with J gene TRBJ2-7; possible D gene TRBD2, 6 bases. The CDR3 totals 13 residues. V was pared by 3 bases and J by 3 bases, with 10 bases between. Germline CDR1 reads SGDLS; CDR2 reads YYNGEE. In DNA, the CDR3 is TGTGCCAGCAGCGGGAGTAGCGGCTACGAGCAGTACTTC. Translating gives CASSGSSGYEQYF.

The chain is built from TRBV5-1 and TRBJ2-1; 12 bases map to TRBD2. With 0 bases clipped from V and 7 bases from J, the junction kept 2 bases outside the gene matches. CDR1 is SGHRS and CDR2 is YFSETQ in the germline V gene. CDR3 length: 15 amino acids. The CDR3 region is CASSLGTSGANEQFF. The CDR3 DNA sequence: TGCGCCAGCAGCTTGGGGACTAGCGGGGCGAATGAGCAGTTCTTC.

The chain joins TRBV11-3 to TRBJ2-2, with TRBD1 matching 10 bases. The CDR3 extends over 15 amino acids. J gave up 4 bases and V 4 bases, and 3 bases lay outside the gene matches. The V gene's germline CDR1 is SGHNT and CDR2 YENEEA. The CDR3 DNA is TGTGCCAGCAGCTCGAGGGACAGGGGCACCGGGGAGCTGTTTTTT. It encodes CASSSRDRGTGELFF.